This T cell receptor (beta chain) was captured in a study of blood T cells in healthy people across ages. The second PCR ran roughly 7 to 11 cycles with a sample-barcoded 5' primer and J-beta primers. TCRdb ran MiXCR on the 5' RACE reads and lists one entry per CDR3 protein. There are 1.4 million or so distinct CDR3 sequences in the sample; 40% to 45% occur only once, and around 4% lies in the top ten. General study points: Per-million-T-cell TCR beta diversity fell roughly linearly with age. The long-lived group displayed more naive CD4+ cells, plus higher diversity, than the aged donors did.

V lost 3 bases and J 9 bases, leaving 12 bases between the germline ends. This CDR3 comprises 14 residues. CDR1 and CDR2 from the germline V gene are LGHNA and YSLEER. With regard to this clonotype: Its antigen is not known.

V usage is TRBV4-3 and J usage is TRBJ1-6, with TRBD1 as a possible D gene (5 bases). Specimen: blood. The clonotype comes from a woman in her late teens or twenties in good health. CDR3 loop: CASSQWGRVSPLHF. The CDR3 coding sequence is TGCGCCAGCAGCCAGTGGGGCCGGGTTTCACCCCTCCACTTT.